The 31 T cell receptor beta chains given below trace back to one sample, sequenced in a study of vaccination effects on CD4 cells after COVID-19. Antigen-specific CD4+ T cells were first expanded with viral peptide pools by the ViraFEST assay and only then sequenced. An approximately nine-day culture period preceded the isolation of CD4+ T cells. According to PCR results, the person was infected with SARS-CoV-2 between March and December 2020. Here immunoSEQ multiplex PCR was the method, and the copy in TCRdb shows in-frame clones only, minus some. The profile shows about 27,000 clones, 70% to 80% of them singletons. No antigens are known for them. The material sequenced was CD4+ T cells from PBMCs cultured with HCoV-NL63 spike peptides, taken before COVID-19 vaccination. The receptors originated from a human donor who had a prior SARS-CoV-2 infection.

This chain links TRBV7-9 with TRBJ2-2, with D possibly TRBD2 on 5 matching bases. CDR1 SEHNR and CDR2 FQNEAQ come from the germline V gene (reference sequence). There are 15 residues in the CDR3. V gave up 7 bases and J gave up 1 base, with 13 bases separating them. The CDR3 DNA is TGTGCCAGCACCGTTACCGGGAAGAACACCGGGGAGCTGTTTTTT. This codes for CASTVTGKNTGELFF. Full variable domain (remainder filled in from reference TRBV7-9 and TRBJ2-2): DTGVSQNPRHKITKRGQNVTFRCDPISEHNRLYWYRQTLGQGPEFLTYFQNEAQLEKSRLLSDRFSAERPKGSFSTLEIQRTEQGDSAMYLCASTVTGKNTGELFFGEGSRLTVL.

The V gene is TRBV3-1 (or the pseudogene TRBV3-2), the J gene TRBJ1-1; unclear D gene. The V end lost 0 bases, the J end lost 9 bases, and 5 bases lay between the germline ends. CDR1 and CDR2 from the germline V gene are LGHDT and YNNKEL (reference sequence). This CDR3 comprises 11 residues. The CDR3 spells CASSQEAKAFF. DNA of the CDR3: TGTGCCAGCAGCCAAGAGGCGAAAGCTTTCTTT.

CDR3 region: CAGKRGPGSSGNTIYF. The CDR3 DNA sequence: TGTGCCGGGAAGAGGGGTCCAGGAAGCTCTGGAAACACCATATATTTT. This chain uses TRBV2 with TRBJ1-3; a weak D match, TRBD1 (5 bases). V was shortened by 11 bases and J by 0 bases, with 20 bases between the two germline ends. CDR1 and CDR2 (germline): SNHLY, FYNNEI. This CDR3 is built from 16 residues. The full variable domain, its missing parts supplied by reference TRBV2 and TRBJ1-3, is EPEVTQTPSHQVTQMGQEVILRCVPISNHLYFYWYRQILGQKVEFLVSFYNNEISEKSEIFDDQFSVERPDGSNFTLKIRSTKLEDSAMYFCAGKRGPGSSGNTIYFGEGSWLTVV.

This clone appeared a single time. The rearrangement links TRBV7-2 to TRBJ2-7; no definite D call. Germline V gene sequence: CDR1 SGHTA, CDR2 FQGNSA. V was cut by 3 bases and J by 3 bases, with 9 bases left in between. This CDR3 comprises 13 residues. The CDR3, as DNA: TGTGCCAGCAGCTTGTCTAGAAACTACGAGCAGTACTTC. Its translation is CASSLSRNYEQYF.

The chain has TRBV28 and TRBJ1-2, with 9 nucleotides matching TRBD1. After removal of 5 bases from V and 7 bases from J, the junction contained 5 bases not matched to a gene. Germline CDR1 MDHEN, CDR2 SYDVKM. The CDR3 sequence is 13 residues long. The DNA for the CDR3 is TGTGCCAGCAGTCCCGGACAGGGGAGTGGCTACACCTTC. This gives the protein CASSPGQGSGYTF.

This clone was seen a handful of times. J is TRBJ2-7 and V is TRBV18; TRBD1 matches 11 bases. Germline assignment: CDR1 KGHSH and CDR2 LQKENI. This CDR3 region has 15 residues. After removal of 5 bases from V and 5 bases from J, the junction contained 8 bases not matched to a gene. The CDR3 region is CASSSGQGAIDEQYF. As DNA, the CDR3 is TGTGCCAGCTCATCCGGACAGGGGGCGATCGACGAGCAGTACTTC.

This chain uses TRBV4-3 with TRBJ1-1; 8 bases map to TRBD1. Germline V CDR1 and CDR2: LGHNA, YSLEER. V was pared by 4 bases and J by 12 bases, with 13 bases of the junction left unmatched. The CDR3 covers 14 residues. The CDR3 DNA sequence: TGCGCCAGCAGCCCAACGGACAGGGCTTCCGAGACTTTCTTT. Encoded protein: CASSPTDRASETFF.

The rearrangement links TRBV4-1 to TRBJ2-1; 9 positions agree with TRBD2. V was clipped by 0 bases and J by 12 bases; unmatched bases: 15. The V gene's germline CDR1 is MGHRA and CDR2 YSYEKL. The CDR3 loop spans 17 amino acids. CDR3 coding DNA: TGCGCCAGCAGCCAAGAGGCGCGGGAGGGCCGCGGCGTGGGGCAGTTCTTC. Its translation is CASSQEAREGRGVGQFF.

Here the CDR3 DNA reads TGCGCCAGCAGCTTGGGACCGAGAGTAGCGGGTGTCGGGGAGCTGTTTTTT. This translates into CASSLGPRVAGVGELFF. The chain combines TRBV5-1 with TRBJ2-2, with TRBD2 identical over 7 bases. The CDR3 extends over 17 amino acids. Germline V lookup: CDR1 SGHRS, CDR2 YFSETQ. V trimming: 0 bases; J trimming: 7 bases; junction bases outside the gene matches: 12.

The sample holds one count of this clone. For the CDR3, the DNA is TGCGCCAGCAGCTCTAGATGGTCCTCGAGGGAGACCCAGTACTTC. Residues: CASSSRWSSRETQYF. The chain links TRBV5-1 to TRBJ2-5, with no clear D. Trimming removed 3 bases from V and 5 bases from J, with 17 bases in between. CDR3 length: 15 residues. Germline CDR1 is SGHRS and CDR2 is YFSETQ.

The chain recombines TRBV25-1 with TRBJ2-2, with TRBD2 matching over 8 bases. V lost 1 base to trimming and J lost 4 bases; unmatched junction nucleotides: 8. Germline V CDR1 and CDR2: MGHDK, SYGVNS. This CDR3 has 17 amino acids. The chain's CDR3 is CASSEWSGSYSTGELFF. CDR3 coding DNA: TGTGCCAGCAGTGAATGGAGCGGGAGTTACAGCACCGGGGAGCTGTTTTTT.

V usage is TRBV6-6 and J usage is TRBJ1-2; 7 bases map to TRBD1. Germline loops: CDR1 MNHNY, CDR2 SVGAGI (reference sequence). The CDR3 consists of 12 residues. With V trimmed by 5 bases and J by 7 bases, 4 bases remained unmatched. The CDR3 region is CASSTGVGGYTF. In nucleotides, the CDR3 is TGTGCCAGCAGTACAGGGGTGGGTGGCTACACCTTC.

This chain's CDR3 is CASSLSGYNEQFF. CDR3 nucleotide sequence: TGTGCCAGCAGCTTAAGCGGTTACAATGAGCAGTTCTTC. The V and J genes are TRBV9 and TRBJ2-1, with D maybe TRBD2 (5 bases). The CDR3 spans 13 residues. Trimming pared 4 bases from V and 4 bases from J, leaving 9 bases between. Germline CDR1 is SGDLS and CDR2 is YYNGEE. Looking up the rest from reference TRBV9 and TRBJ2-1 gives the full variable domain: DSGVTQTPKHLITATGQRVTLRCSPRSGDLSVYWYQQSLDQGLQFLIQYYNGEERAKGNILERFSAQQFPDLHSELNLSSLELGDSALYFCASSLSGYNEQFFGPGTRLTVL.

The V gene is TRBV28, the J gene TRBJ1-3; D might be TRBD1 (5 bases). Trimming cost V 6 bases and J 4 bases, with 10 bases left between them. CDR1 MDHEN and CDR2 SYDVKM come from the germline V gene. The CDR3 loop spans 13 amino acids. DNA of the CDR3: TGTGCCAGCAGCTCCTGGGGGGGAAACACCATATATTTT. Encoded protein: CASSSWGGNTIYF.

The CDR3 loop is CASSLQGAGEQYF. CDR3 bases: TGTGCCAGCAGCCTACAGGGGGCGGGGGAGCAGTACTTC. The V and J genes are TRBV3-1 (or the pseudogene TRBV3-2) and TRBJ2-7; 9 bases are a match to TRBD1. The CDR3 extends over 13 amino acids. CDR1 and CDR2 from the germline V gene are LGHDT and YNNKEL (reference sequence). The trim removed 4 bases at V and 7 bases at J, leaving 5 bases unmatched.

The chain links TRBV18 to TRBJ2-1, with TRBD2 identical over 14 bases. The CDR3 is made up of 14 amino acids. Germline V CDR1 and CDR2: KGHSH, LQKENI. Unmatched junction bases numbered 5, after V lost 6 bases and J lost 10 bases. The CDR3 spells CASSPGLAGEEQFF. CDR3 nucleotides: TGTGCCAGCTCTCCGGGACTAGCGGGGGAGGAGCAGTTCTTC.

This rearrangement joins TRBV7-9 to TRBJ2-3, with D possibly matching TRBD2 (5 bases). The CDR3 covers 16 residues. The V gene lost 3 bases and the J gene lost 0 bases, with 13 bases spanning the gap. Looked up from germline, CDR1 is SEHNR and CDR2 is FQNEAQ (reference sequence). Written as DNA, the CDR3 is TGTGCCAGCAGCTTTAGTAGCGTGAGTAGCACAGATACGCAGTATTTT. Translated, it gives CASSFSSVSSTDTQYF.

The CDR3 spells CASSLSAGLDEQFF. In DNA, the CDR3 is TGCGCCAGCAGCTTGTCCGCCGGTCTCGATGAGCAGTTCTTC. This chain joins TRBV5-1 and TRBJ2-1, with D uncertain. The germline V and J ends were trimmed by 1 base and 8 bases, with 13 bases remaining between them. The CDR3 extends over 14 amino acids. In germline, CDR1 is SGHRS, CDR2 YFSETQ.

The chain carries TRBV5-4 and TRBJ1-2; a weak D match, TRBD1 (5 bases). Trimming left V 5 bases short and J 4 bases short, with 18 bases between. Germline V CDR1 and CDR2: SGHNT, YYREEE (reference sequence). The CDR3 is 15 amino acids. The CDR3 spells CASSRDPRVGYGYTF. The CDR3 bases are TGTGCCAGCAGTCGAGACCCCAGGGTGGGCTATGGCTACACCTTC.

The chain employs TRBV4-2 and TRBJ1-4; the match to TRBD1 covers 9 bases. The V gene's germline CDR1 is LGHNA and CDR2 YNFKEQ. V lost 4 bases and J lost 8; bases outside the gene matches: 8. This CDR3 has 15 residues. The CDR3 spells CASSRGTGRGEKLFF. The CDR3 DNA is TGTGCCAGCAGCCGGGGGACAGGGAGGGGGGAAAAACTGTTTTTT.

The gene calls are TRBV23-1 and TRBJ2-2; the match to TRBD2 covers 8 bases. TRBV23-1 is treated as an ORF (open reading frame) with a function not yet certain. J was trimmed by 7 bases and V by 0 bases; bases with no gene match: 13. The CDR3 sequence is 18 residues long. The chain's CDR3 is CASSQSFRREVMGGELFF. The CDR3 region has the DNA TGCGCCAGCAGTCAATCGTTCCGGCGGGAGGTAATGGGCGGGGAGCTGTTTTTT.

The rearrangement joins TRBV10-3 to TRBJ2-1; perhaps TRBD2 as D (7 bases). CDR3 length: 17 residues. In germline, CDR1 is ENHRY, CDR2 SYGVKD. V was trimmed by 4 bases and J by 0 bases, leaving 16 bases between them. The CDR3 DNA is TGTGCCATCAGTGGGGGGGGCGGCGCGAGCTCCTACAATGAGCAGTTCTTC. It encodes CAISGGGGASSYNEQFF.

The chain recombines TRBV5-6 with TRBJ2-7, with D maybe TRBD1 (6 bases). The length of the CDR3 is 16 residues. Germline lookup yields CDR1 SGHDT and CDR2 YYEEEE. V lost 6 bases and J lost 4, with 23 bases in between. The CDR3 reads CASTLGVGWGRYEQYF. The CDR3 region has the DNA TGTGCCAGCACCCTAGGGGTGGGTTGGGGGCGATACGAGCAGTACTTC.

The chain is built from TRBV6-2 or TRBV6-3 and TRBJ2-7; 7 nucleotides match TRBD2. Trimming removed 4 bases from V and 4 bases from J; junction bases left unmatched: 4. Germline lookup yields CDR1 MNHEY and CDR2 SVGEGT. The CDR3 length is 13 residues. Here the CDR3 reads CASSLRGLYEQYF. In DNA, the CDR3 is TGTGCCAGCAGTTTGCGGGGGTTGTACGAGCAGTACTTC.

The chain is built from TRBV2 and TRBJ1-1; no clear D gene. Trimming removed 8 bases at V and 0 bases at J, with 13 bases between. Germline CDR1 reads SNHLY; CDR2 reads FYNNEI. CDR3 size: 14 residues. The CDR3 here is CASGGRLMNTEAFF. The CDR3 DNA reads TGTGCCAGCGGCGGCAGACTAATGAACACTGAAGCTTTCTTT.

The genes are TRBV6-5 and TRBJ1-5; 7 nucleotides line up with TRBD1. V shed 5 bases and J 6 bases; nucleotides not matched to a gene: 10. Looked up from germline, CDR1 is MNHEY and CDR2 is SVGAGI. This CDR3 has 15 amino acids. The CDR3 region has the DNA TGTGCCAGCAGTACCGACAGGGACCAGCCTCAGCCCCAGCATTTT. Translated, it gives CASSTDRDQPQPQHF.

In this sample, this clone turned up a few times. The genes are TRBV2 and TRBJ1-5; D uncertain. The germline CDR1 and CDR2 sequences are SNHLY and FYNNEI. With 8 bases removed from V and 0 bases from J, the gap between germline ends came to 8 bases. CDR3 length: 13 amino acids. CDR3 region: CASRRDSNQPQHF. The DNA for the CDR3 is TGTGCCAGCCGGCGGGATAGCAATCAGCCCCAGCATTTT.

The chain has TRBV7-3 and TRBJ2-1, with 9 bases identical to TRBD2. This CDR3 contains 18 residues. Germline values: CDR1 SGHTA, CDR2 FQGTGA. With 8 bases clipped from V and 1 base from J, the junction kept 15 bases outside the gene matches. The CDR3 here is CASSSGGSGSGSYNEQFF. The DNA of the CDR3 is TGTGCCAGCTCTTCTGGCGGTAGCGGGAGTGGGTCCTACAATGAGCAGTTCTTC.

The table lists this clone with a few counts. The chain uses TRBV7-9 and TRBJ2-3; D is unclear. Trimming removed 3 bases at V and 6 bases at J, with 4 bases between. The CDR3 runs 11 residues. The V gene's germline CDR1 is SEHNR and CDR2 FQNEAQ (reference sequence). Here the CDR3 DNA reads TGTGCCAGCAGCTTTTCCGATACGCAGTATTTT. Protein: CASSFSDTQYF. Using reference TRBV7-9 and TRBJ2-3 for the parts outside the CDR3, the full variable domain is DTGVSQNPRHKITKRGQNVTFRCDPISEHNRLYWYRQTLGQGPEFLTYFQNEAQLEKSRLLSDRFSAERPKGSFSTLEIQRTEQGDSAMYLCASSFSDTQYFGPGTRLTVL.

This clone was detected only a few times. The chain couples TRBV9 to TRBJ2-3, with D unclear. This CDR3 is built from 15 residues. Germline CDR1 SGDLS, CDR2 YYNGEE. Trimming stripped 2 bases from V and 0 bases from J, with 10 bases between. CDR3 loop: CASSVAPASTDTQYF. Here the CDR3 DNA reads TGTGCCAGCAGCGTCGCCCCAGCGAGCACAGATACGCAGTATTTT.

This chain uses TRBV5-1 with TRBJ2-2; D possibly corresponds to TRBD2 (7 bases). The germline V and J ends were trimmed by 3 bases and 2 bases, with 17 bases remaining between them. Germline CDR1 and CDR2: SGHRS and YFSETQ. CDR3 length: 17 residues. The CDR3 DNA follows: TGCGCCAGCAGCTCACGAACACAGGGACTAAACACCGGGGAGCTGTTTTTT. Protein sequence: CASSSRTQGLNTGELFF.